This TCR beta chain was observed in a study of blood T cell repertoires in COVID-19. At the level of the study: Collection of acute and convalescent COVID-19 samples took place in the United States, Italy and Spain. Sources were T cells, B-cell-depleted T cells, or PBMCs; the material itself was cDNA or gDNA.

CDR3 length: 14 residues. From germline, CDR1 is MNHEY and CDR2 SVGEGT. V trimming: 6 bases; J trimming: 1 base; junction bases outside the gene matches: 3. As handled by the study authors: The authors estimated nucleated cell counts from reference gene primer amplification. Using immunoSEQ multiplex PCR, the repertoire was profiled, and TCRdb retains in-frame clones only, with some absent. V, J and clone size are taken as reported in that table, and D and trimming were inferred from the DNA itself. The data show 35,000 to 40,000 clones, with over 70% seen just once and around 28% held by the top ten. This clone was observed a few times.

The sequence came from an older man with active or convalescent COVID-19. The chain carries TRBV6-2 or TRBV6-3 and TRBJ2-1; 7 nucleotides align to TRBD1. The sample consisted of peripheral blood. CDR3: CASSRQGSYNEQFF. As DNA, the CDR3 is TGTGCCAGCAGCAGACAGGGATCCTACAATGAGCAGTTCTTC.